The text below deals with one T cell receptor (beta chain). The antigen remains undetermined. This table comes from immunoSEQ multiplex PCR, and its TCRdb copy is limited to in-frame clones, with some not included. The sample has 780,000 or so clones, roughly two thirds seen once. The source of the sample is a study of shared clonotypes between healthy human individuals. Overall study findings and caveats: Sharing across four donors was highest in naive CD4 (around 5%) and lowest in memory CD8 (approximately 0.4%). Non-shared clonotypes displayed generation probabilities falling below those of clonotypes present in all four donors.

CD4+ cells were split into CD45RA+ naive and CD45RA-negative memory subsets. This clonotype was obtained from a woman aged 25 to 39 in good health. The sequencing sample was made of memory CD4+ T cells sorted from blood. Subset: CD45RA-negative fraction.

DNA for the CDR3: TGTGCCAGCAGTTTAAATGGAGAAAAACTGTTTTTT. This codes for CASSLNGEKLFF. V gene TRBV28 combines with J gene TRBJ1-4; D not resolved. CDR3 length: 12 residues. The germline V gene encodes CDR1 MDHEN and CDR2 SYDVKM. Deletions cut 2 bases from V and 8 bases from J, with 6 bases between.